A single sample is the source of the 10 T cell receptor beta chains below, sequenced in a study of blood T cell repertoires in COVID-19. Sequenced by immunoSEQ multiplex PCR; TCRdb stores in-frame clones only, minus some. The sample includes 250,000 or so clones, 90% of them seen just once. The sample was peripheral blood. The receptors derive from a woman aged 55 to 70 with COVID-19, enrolled during active disease.

The chain uses TRBV19 and TRBJ2-7; 8 bases align to TRBD1. The CDR3 sequence is 14 residues long. With 4 bases clipped from V and 2 bases from J, the junction kept 4 bases outside the gene matches. The germline V gene encodes CDR1 LNHDA and CDR2 SQIVND (reference sequence). This CDR3 reads CASSTRQGPYEQYF. CDR3 DNA sequence: TGTGCCAGTAGTACCAGACAGGGGCCCTACGAGCAGTACTTC.

The chain recombines TRBV11-3 with TRBJ2-7; perhaps TRBD1 as D (5 bases). Per germline, CDR1 SGHNT and CDR2 YENEEA. The V end lost 7 bases, the J end lost 0 bases, and 19 bases lay between the germline ends. This CDR3 has 16 residues. CDR3 DNA: TGTGCCAGCAACCCCCTGGGGCAGGAAAGCTCCTACGAGCAGTACTTC. Translated, it gives CASNPLGQESSYEQYF.

V gene TRBV18 combines with J gene TRBJ1-6, with D perhaps matching TRBD1 (5 bases). From germline, CDR1 is KGHSH and CDR2 LQKENI. The CDR3 is made up of 17 amino acids. The germline V and J ends were trimmed by 5 bases and 3 bases, with 17 bases remaining between them. In DNA, the CDR3 is TGTGCCAGCTCATCCCAGCATACAGACAGCTATAATTCACCCCTCCACTTT. This codes for CASSSQHTDSYNSPLHF. The variable domain in full, with the rest retrieved from reference TRBV18 and TRBJ1-6, is NAGVMQNPRHLVRRRGQEARLRCSPMKGHSHVYWYRQLPEEGLKFMVYLQKENIIDESGMPKERFSAEFPKEGPSILRIQQVVRGDSAAYFCASSSQHTDSYNSPLHFGNGTRLTVT.

The count of this clone is one. The chain combines TRBV5-1 with TRBJ1-1, with D maybe TRBD1 (5 bases). V was clipped by 8 bases and J by 1 base, with 15 bases between them. The CDR3 is made up of 14 amino acids. The V gene's germline CDR1 is SGHRS and CDR2 YFSETQ. Here the CDR3 DNA reads TGCGCCAGTAGAGAAGGGGCCCCGAACACTGAAGCTTTCTTT. Translated: CASREGAPNTEAFF.

The J gene is TRBJ2-7, the V gene TRBV18; TRBD1 matches 10 bases. From germline, CDR1 is KGHSH and CDR2 LQKENI. V trimming: 0 bases; J trimming: 4 bases; junction bases outside the gene matches: 3. The CDR3 sequence is 15 residues long. CDR3 in DNA: TGTGCCAGCTCACCACCTAGGACAGGGGGGTACGAGCAGTACTTC. Amino acids: CASSPPRTGGYEQYF.

In its sample, this clone was seen once. This sequence joins TRBV4-2 and TRBJ1-2; 9 bases fit TRBD1. Unmatched junction bases numbered 10, after V lost 4 bases and J lost 4 bases. The CDR3 is 16 residues long. Germline CDR1 LGHNA, CDR2 YNFKEQ. CDR3 amino acids: CASSPAQGAVGYGYTF. The CDR3 region has the DNA TGTGCCAGCAGCCCCGCACAGGGGGCTGTCGGCTATGGCTACACCTTC.

The gene calls are TRBV29-1 and TRBJ1-2, with no clear D. Germline CDR1 reads SQVTM; CDR2 reads ANQGSEA. Trimming pared 7 bases from V and 4 bases from J, leaving 10 bases between. CDR3 length: 11 residues. CDR3 protein: CSALTAYGYTF. CDR3 in DNA: TGCAGCGCTCTTACAGCCTATGGCTACACCTTC.

The genes are TRBV4-1 and TRBJ2-1, with 7 bases fitting TRBD2. CDR1 is MGHRA and CDR2 is YSYEKL in the germline V gene. The CDR3 spans 13 residues. V gave up 4 bases and J gave up 8 bases; unmatched junction bases: 5. The CDR3 region has the DNA TGCGCCAGCAGCCCCCCGGGGAGGGATGAGCAGTTCTTC. Translation: CASSPPGRDEQFF.

This rearrangement joins TRBV5-5 to TRBJ2-7; 7 nucleotides agree with TRBD1. The CDR3 consists of 13 residues. The V gene end was trimmed by 4 bases and the J gene end by 2 bases; junction bases not matched to a gene: 3. Per germline, CDR1 SGHKS and CDR2 YYEKEE (reference sequence). The CDR3 protein is CASSPGGTYEQYF. The CDR3 coding sequence is TGTGCCAGCAGCCCAGGGGGAACCTACGAGCAGTACTTC.

This sequence joins TRBV2 and TRBJ1-1; D ambiguous. The CDR3 has 15 amino acids. Looked up from germline, CDR1 is SNHLY and CDR2 is FYNNEI. V shed 0 bases and J shed 4 bases, with 12 bases lying between them. The CDR3 here is CASSEAGGKLTEAFF. The CDR3 DNA reads TGTGCCAGCAGTGAAGCAGGAGGTAAGCTCACTGAAGCTTTCTTT.